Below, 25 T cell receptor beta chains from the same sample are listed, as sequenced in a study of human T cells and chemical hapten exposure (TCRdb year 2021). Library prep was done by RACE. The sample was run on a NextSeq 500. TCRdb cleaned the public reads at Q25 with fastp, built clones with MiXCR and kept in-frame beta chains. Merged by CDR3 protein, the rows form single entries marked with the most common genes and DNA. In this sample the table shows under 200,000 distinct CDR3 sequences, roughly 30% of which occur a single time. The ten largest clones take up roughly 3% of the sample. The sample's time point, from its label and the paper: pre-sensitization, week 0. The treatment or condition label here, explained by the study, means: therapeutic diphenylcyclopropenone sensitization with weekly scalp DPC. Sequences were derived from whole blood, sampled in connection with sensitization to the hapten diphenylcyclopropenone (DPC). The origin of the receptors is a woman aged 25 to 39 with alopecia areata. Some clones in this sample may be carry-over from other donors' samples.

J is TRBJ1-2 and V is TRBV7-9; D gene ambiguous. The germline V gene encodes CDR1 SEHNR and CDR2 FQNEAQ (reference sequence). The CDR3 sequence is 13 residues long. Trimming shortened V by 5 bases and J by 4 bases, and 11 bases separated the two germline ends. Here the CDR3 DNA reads TGTGCCAGCAGCGTATTATCGTCCTATGGCTACACCTTC. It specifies CASSVLSSYGYTF.

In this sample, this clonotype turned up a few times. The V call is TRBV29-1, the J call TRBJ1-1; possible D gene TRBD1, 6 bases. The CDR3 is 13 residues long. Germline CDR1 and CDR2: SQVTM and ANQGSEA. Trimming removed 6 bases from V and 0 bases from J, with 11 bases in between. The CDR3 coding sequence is TGCAGCGTAAAGCAGGGGATGAACACTGAAGCTTTCTTT. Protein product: CSVKQGMNTEAFF.

CDR3 residues: CASSRQGTGSGNTIYF. DNA for the CDR3: TGCGCCAGCAGCCGACAGGGGACAGGGTCTGGAAACACCATATATTTT. The J gene is TRBJ1-3, the V gene TRBV4-1, with TRBD1 matching 9 bases. The CDR3 is 16 amino acids. Germline CDR1 reads MGHRA; CDR2 reads YSYEKL. V lost 4 bases and J lost 1; bases outside the gene matches: 5.

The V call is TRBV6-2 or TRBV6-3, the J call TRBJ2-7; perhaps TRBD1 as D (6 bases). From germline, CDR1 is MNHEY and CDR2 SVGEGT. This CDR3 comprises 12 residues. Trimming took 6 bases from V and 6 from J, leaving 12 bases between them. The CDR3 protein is CASSRQVREQYF. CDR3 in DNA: TGTGCCAGCAGCCGACAGGTTCGCGAGCAGTACTTC.

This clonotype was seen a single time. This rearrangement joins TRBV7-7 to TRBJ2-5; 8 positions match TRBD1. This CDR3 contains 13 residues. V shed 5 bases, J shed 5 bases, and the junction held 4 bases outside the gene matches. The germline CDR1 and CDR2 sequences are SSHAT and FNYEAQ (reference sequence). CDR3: CASSRQGSETQYF. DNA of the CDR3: TGTGCCAGCAGCCGACAGGGGAGTGAGACCCAGTACTTC.

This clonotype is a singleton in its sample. The CDR3 DNA is TGCAGCGCAATGCTTGGACAGGGACAAGAGACCCAGTACTTC. Translating it yields CSAMLGQGQETQYF. The chain uses TRBV29-1 and TRBJ2-5; 8 bases line up with TRBD1. V lost 7 bases and J lost 2; bases outside the gene matches: 9. Germline values: CDR1 SQVTM, CDR2 ANQGSEA. This CDR3 region has 14 residues.

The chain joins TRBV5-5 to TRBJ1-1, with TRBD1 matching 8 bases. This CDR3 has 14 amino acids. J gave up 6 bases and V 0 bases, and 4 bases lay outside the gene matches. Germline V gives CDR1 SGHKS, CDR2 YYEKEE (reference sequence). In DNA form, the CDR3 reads TGTGCCAGCAGCTTGGTCTCAGGGGGCTCTGAAGCTTTCTTT. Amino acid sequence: CASSLVSGGSEAFF.

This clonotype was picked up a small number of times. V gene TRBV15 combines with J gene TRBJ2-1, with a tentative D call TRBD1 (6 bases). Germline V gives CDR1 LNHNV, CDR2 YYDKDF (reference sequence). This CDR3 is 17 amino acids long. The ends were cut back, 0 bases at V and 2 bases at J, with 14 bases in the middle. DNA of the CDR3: TGTGCCACCAGCAGAGATCGCTCCCAGGGGACCTACAATGAGCAGTTCTTC. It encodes CATSRDRSQGTYNEQFF.

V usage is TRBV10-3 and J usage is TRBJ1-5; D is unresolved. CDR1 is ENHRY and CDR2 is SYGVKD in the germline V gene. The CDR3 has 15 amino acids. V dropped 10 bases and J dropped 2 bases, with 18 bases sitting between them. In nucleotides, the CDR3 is TGTGCCACCAAGGGTACCGGGGAGGGCAATCAGCCCCAGCATTTT. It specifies CATKGTGEGNQPQHF.

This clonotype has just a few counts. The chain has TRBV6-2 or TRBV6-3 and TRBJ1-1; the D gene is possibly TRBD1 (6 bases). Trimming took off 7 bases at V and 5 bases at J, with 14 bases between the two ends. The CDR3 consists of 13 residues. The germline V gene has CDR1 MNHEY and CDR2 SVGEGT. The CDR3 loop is CASNRGRGTEAFF. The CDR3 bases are TGTGCCAGCAACCGGGGGCGGGGAACTGAAGCTTTCTTT.

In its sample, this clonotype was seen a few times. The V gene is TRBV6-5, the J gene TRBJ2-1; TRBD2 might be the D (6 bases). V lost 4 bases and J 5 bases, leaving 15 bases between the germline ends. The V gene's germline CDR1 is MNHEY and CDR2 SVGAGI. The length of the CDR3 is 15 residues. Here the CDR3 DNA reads TGTGCCAGCAGTTCCGCCGGGACGGGGGACAATGAGCAGTTCTTC. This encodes CASSSAGTGDNEQFF.

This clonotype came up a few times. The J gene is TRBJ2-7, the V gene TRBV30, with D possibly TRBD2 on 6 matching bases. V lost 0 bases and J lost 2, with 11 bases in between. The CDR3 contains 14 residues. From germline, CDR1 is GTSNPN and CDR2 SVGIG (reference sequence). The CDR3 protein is CAWSVFGGAYEQYF. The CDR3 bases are TGTGCCTGGAGTGTCTTCGGCGGGGCCTACGAGCAGTACTTC.

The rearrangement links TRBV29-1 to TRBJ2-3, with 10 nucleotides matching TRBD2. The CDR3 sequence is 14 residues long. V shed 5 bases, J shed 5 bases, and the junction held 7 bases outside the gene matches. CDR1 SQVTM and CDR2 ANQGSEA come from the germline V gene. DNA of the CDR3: TGCAGCGTTCCAGCGGGGGGGCTGGAAGATACGCAGTATTTT. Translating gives CSVPAGGLEDTQYF.

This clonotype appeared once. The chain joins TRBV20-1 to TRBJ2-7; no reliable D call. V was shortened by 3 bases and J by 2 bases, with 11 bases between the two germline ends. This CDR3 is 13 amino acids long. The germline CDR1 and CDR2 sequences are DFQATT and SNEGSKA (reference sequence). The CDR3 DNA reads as TGCAGTGCTAGGGCGCTAGTCACCTACGAGCAGTACTTC. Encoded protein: CSARALVTYEQYF.

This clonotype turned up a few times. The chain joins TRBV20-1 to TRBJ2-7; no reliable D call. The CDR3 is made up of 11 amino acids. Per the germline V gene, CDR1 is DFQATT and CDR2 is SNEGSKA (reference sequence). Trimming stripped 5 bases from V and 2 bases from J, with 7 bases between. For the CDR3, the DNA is TGCAGTGCTCCGTTGACCTACGAGCAGTACTTC. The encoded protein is CSAPLTYEQYF.

CDR3 region: CASSFNGDSNQPQHF. CDR3 bases: TGTGCCAGCAGCTTTAACGGGGATAGCAATCAGCCCCAGCATTTT. The chain joins TRBV7-9 to TRBJ1-5; D remains ambiguous. V was shortened by 3 bases and J by 0 bases, with 9 bases between the two germline ends. CDR3 size: 15 residues. Germline assignment: CDR1 SEHNR and CDR2 FQNEAQ (reference sequence).

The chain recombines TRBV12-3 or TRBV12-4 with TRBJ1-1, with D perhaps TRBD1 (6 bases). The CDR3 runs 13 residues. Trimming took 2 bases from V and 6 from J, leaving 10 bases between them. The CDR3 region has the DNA TGTGCCAGCAGTTTATTGGGGGCATCTGAAGCTTTCTTT. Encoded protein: CASSLLGASEAFF.

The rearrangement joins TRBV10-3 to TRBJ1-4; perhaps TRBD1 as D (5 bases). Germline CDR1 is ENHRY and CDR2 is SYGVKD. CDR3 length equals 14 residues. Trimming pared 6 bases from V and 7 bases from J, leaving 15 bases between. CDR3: CAISAGGVGEKLFF. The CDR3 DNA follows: TGTGCCATCAGCGCGGGGGGAGTGGGTGAAAAACTGTTTTTT.

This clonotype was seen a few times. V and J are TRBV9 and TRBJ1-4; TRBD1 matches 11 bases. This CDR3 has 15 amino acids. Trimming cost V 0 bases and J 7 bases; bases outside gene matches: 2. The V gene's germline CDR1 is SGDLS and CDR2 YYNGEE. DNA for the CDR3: TGTGCCAGCAGCGTAGCCGGGACAGGGGGTGAAAAACTGTTTTTT. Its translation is CASSVAGTGGEKLFF.

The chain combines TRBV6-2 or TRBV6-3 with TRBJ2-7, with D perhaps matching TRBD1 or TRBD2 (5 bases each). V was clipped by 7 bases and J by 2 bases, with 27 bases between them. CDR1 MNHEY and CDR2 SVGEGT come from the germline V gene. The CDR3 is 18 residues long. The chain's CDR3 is CASITPGTSNRGAYEQYF. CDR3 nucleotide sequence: TGTGCCAGCATAACACCCGGGACCTCGAACCGGGGCGCCTACGAGCAGTACTTC.

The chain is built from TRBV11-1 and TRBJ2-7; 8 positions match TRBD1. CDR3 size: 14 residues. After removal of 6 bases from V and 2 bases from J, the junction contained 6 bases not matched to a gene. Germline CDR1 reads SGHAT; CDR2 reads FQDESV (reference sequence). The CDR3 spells CASRPGTGTYEQYF. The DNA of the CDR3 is TGTGCCAGCAGACCCGGGACAGGAACCTACGAGCAGTACTTC.

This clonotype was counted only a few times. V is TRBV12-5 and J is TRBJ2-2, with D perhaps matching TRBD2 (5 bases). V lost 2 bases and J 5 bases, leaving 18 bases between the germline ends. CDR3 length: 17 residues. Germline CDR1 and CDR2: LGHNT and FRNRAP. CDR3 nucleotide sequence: TGTGCTAGTGGTTTGCCAACCGGGCGGGCATTAACCGGGGAGCTGTTTTTT. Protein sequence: CASGLPTGRALTGELFF.

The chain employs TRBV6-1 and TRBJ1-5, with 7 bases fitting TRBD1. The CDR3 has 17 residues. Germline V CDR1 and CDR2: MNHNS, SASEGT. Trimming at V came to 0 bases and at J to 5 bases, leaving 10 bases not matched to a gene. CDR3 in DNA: TGTGCCAGCAGTGAAGCCCGGGACAGATTCGCGGATCAGCCCCAGCATTTT. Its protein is CASSEARDRFADQPQHF.

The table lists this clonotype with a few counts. The CDR3 region is CSARAYSNPDQPQHF. In nucleotides, the CDR3 is TGCAGTGCTAGAGCCTACAGCAATCCGGATCAGCCCCAGCATTTT. The rearrangement links TRBV20-1 to TRBJ1-5; no clear D gene. This CDR3 is built from 15 residues. Deletions cut 1 base from V and 5 bases from J, with 15 bases between. Looked up from germline, CDR1 is DFQATT and CDR2 is SNEGSKA (reference sequence).

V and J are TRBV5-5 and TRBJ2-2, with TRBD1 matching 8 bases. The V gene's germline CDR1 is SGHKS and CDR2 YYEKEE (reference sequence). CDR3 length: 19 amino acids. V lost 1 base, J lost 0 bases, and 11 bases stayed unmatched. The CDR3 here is CASSLSNSGGRANTGELFF. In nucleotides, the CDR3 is TGTGCCAGCAGCTTGTCTAACTCAGGGGGCAGAGCGAACACCGGGGAGCTGTTTTTT.